Below, 29 T cell receptor beta chains from the same sample are listed, as sequenced in a study of blood T cell repertoires in COVID-19. The protocol was immunoSEQ multiplex PCR, while the TCRdb copy is restricted to in-frame clones and leaves out a portion. The sample includes hundreds of thousands of clones, around 90% of them seen just once. Sequencing used peripheral blood. The receptor source for this set is a woman younger than 30 who had recovered from COVID-19.

In its sample, this clone was seen once. V and J are TRBV7-9 and TRBJ2-2, with D perhaps TRBD2 (5 bases). From germline, CDR1 is SEHNR and CDR2 FQNEAQ (reference sequence). CDR3 size: 16 residues. V gave up 2 bases and J gave up 2 bases, with 12 bases separating them. The CDR3 spells CASSLILADNTGELFF. The CDR3 bases are TGTGCCAGCAGCTTAATTCTAGCAGATAACACCGGGGAGCTGTTTTTT. Full variable domain (remainder filled in from reference TRBV7-9 and TRBJ2-2): DTGVSQNPRHKITKRGQNVTFRCDPISEHNRLYWYRQTLGQGPEFLTYFQNEAQLEKSRLLSDRFSAERPKGSFSTLEIQRTEQGDSAMYLCASSLILADNTGELFFGEGSRLTVL.

This CDR3 is CASSGTSESSEQFF. CDR3 DNA: TGTGCCAGTAGTGGGACTAGCGAAAGTAGTGAGCAGTTCTTC. The rearrangement links TRBV19 to TRBJ2-1; 10 nucleotides align to TRBD2. The V segment lost 5 bases and the J segment 9 bases; nucleotides outside the gene matches: 7. The CDR3 length is 14 residues. In germline, CDR1 is LNHDA, CDR2 SQIVND (reference sequence).

This chain's CDR3 is CASSSRWNEQFF. The CDR3 nucleotides read TGTGCCAGCAGCTCGAGGTGGAATGAGCAGTTCTTC. The V and J genes are TRBV11-2 and TRBJ2-1; no firm D call. CDR1 and CDR2 (germline): SGHAT, FQNNGV. The CDR3 contains 12 residues. Trimming left V 4 bases short and J 7 bases short, with 8 bases between.

Written as DNA, the CDR3 is TGTGCCAGCAGCTTAAAACAGGGGGGCACCGGGGAGCTGTTTTTT. Amino acid sequence: CASSLKQGGTGELFF. The genes are TRBV7-6 and TRBJ2-2; 8 bases are a match to TRBD1. CDR1 and CDR2 from the germline V gene are SGHVS and FNYEAQ. V lost 2 bases to trimming and J lost 4 bases; unmatched junction nucleotides: 3. The CDR3 extends over 15 amino acids.

The chain is built from TRBV6-5 and TRBJ1-3; D is possibly TRBD1 (5 bases). Germline CDR1 reads MNHEY; CDR2 reads SVGAGI. Between the trimmed V and J ends, which lost 5 bases and 0 bases, there was a span of 11 bases. The CDR3 has 15 amino acids. The CDR3 region has the DNA TGTGCCAGCAGTCAGACGGGGGGCTCTGGAAACACCATATATTTT. Translation gives CASSQTGGSGNTIYF.

V usage is TRBV15 and J usage is TRBJ2-3, with a weak D call TRBD2 (6 bases). Trimming removed 0 bases at V and 9 bases at J, with 10 bases between. Germline CDR1 is LNHNV and CDR2 is YYDKDF (reference sequence). This CDR3 contains 13 residues. DNA of the CDR3: TGTGCCACCAGCAGAGATTCGCGGGGCACGCAGTATTTT. This codes for CATSRDSRGTQYF.

The chain has TRBV6-5 and TRBJ1-2, with D unclear. V dropped 6 bases and J dropped 5 bases, with 16 bases sitting between them. The germline V gene encodes CDR1 MNHEY and CDR2 SVGAGI. The CDR3 has 14 residues. CDR3 nucleotides: TGTGCCAGCAGAGCAGGAGGGTCTCGGTATGGCTACACCTTC. It translates to CASRAGGSRYGYTF.

This chain links TRBV12-3 or TRBV12-4 with TRBJ1-1; no clear D gene. The V and J ends lost 7 bases and 1 base respectively, with 10 bases between them. The CDR3 loop spans 13 amino acids. The DNA for the CDR3 is TGTGCCAGCACCTCACACAGGAACACTGAAGCTTTCTTT. This translates into CASTSHRNTEAFF.

The chain links TRBV25-1 to TRBJ1-4, with 9 bases lining up with TRBD1. The V segment lost 8 bases and the J segment 8 bases; nucleotides outside the gene matches: 15. CDR1 and CDR2 from the germline V gene are MGHDK and SYGVNS. This CDR3 contains 16 residues. The CDR3 DNA follows: TGTGCCAGCCGAGGGGACAGGGTGGGCGAGAGGGAAAAACTGTTTTTT. Translation: CASRGDRVGEREKLFF.

V and J are TRBV20-1 and TRBJ2-3; TRBD2 matches at 8 bases. CDR1 DFQATT and CDR2 SNEGSKA come from the germline V gene (reference sequence). Trimming at V came to 3 bases and at J to 4 bases, leaving 9 bases not matched to a gene. The CDR3 spans 15 residues. CDR3 in DNA: TGCAGTGCTAGTTTGAGCGGGAGTGGGTCAGATACGCAGTATTTT. This sequence encodes CSASLSGSGSDTQYF.

The J gene is TRBJ1-1, the V gene TRBV2; D unresolved. Germline V CDR1 and CDR2: SNHLY, FYNNEI. CDR3 length: 15 residues. V lost 6 bases and J lost 2, with 16 bases in between. CDR3 coding DNA: TGTGCCAGCAGGTCACCGGGGAGATTAAACACTGAAGCTTTCTTT. Encoded protein: CASRSPGRLNTEAFF.

The V call is TRBV4-3, the J call TRBJ1-2; a possible D gene is TRBD1 (5 bases). The CDR3 loop spans 14 amino acids. The V end lost 1 base, the J end lost 6 bases, and 12 bases lay between the germline ends. The germline V gene encodes CDR1 LGHNA and CDR2 YSLEER. The chain's CDR3 is CASSQGGGLDGYTF. In DNA form, the CDR3 reads TGCGCCAGCAGCCAAGGGGGGGGTTTGGATGGCTACACCTTC.

This clone appeared once. The same CDR3 arises from other DNA sequences in this sample as well. The chain carries TRBV4-1 and TRBJ2-1; 7 nucleotides line up with TRBD2. This CDR3 spans 15 amino acids. V gave up 1 base and J gave up 4 bases; unmatched junction bases: 4. Per germline, CDR1 MGHRA and CDR2 YSYEKL. The CDR3 loop is CASSQAGGSYNEQFF. The CDR3 DNA follows: TGCGCCAGCAGCCAAGCGGGAGGTTCTTACAATGAGCAGTTCTTC.

This chain links TRBV20-1 with TRBJ2-2; no firm D call. CDR1 and CDR2 (germline): DFQATT, SNEGSKA (reference sequence). Trimming shortened V by 5 bases and J by 6 bases, and 7 bases separated the two germline ends. The length of the CDR3 is 11 residues. The CDR3 nucleotides read TGCAGTGCTCCCGTAGCCGGGGAGCTGTTTTTT. The encoded protein is CSAPVAGELFF.

The chain joins TRBV28 to TRBJ2-7; 7 bases align to TRBD1. The CDR3 loop spans 11 amino acids. CDR1 is MDHEN and CDR2 is SYDVKM in the germline V gene. The CDR3 here is CASSTGTAIDV. The CDR3, as DNA: TGTGCCAGCAGTACCGGGACAGCCATTGACGTC.

The chain uses TRBV29-1 and TRBJ1-2; TRBD1 matches 7 bases. The CDR3 consists of 14 residues. The germline V gene encodes CDR1 SQVTM and CDR2 ANQGSEA. J was trimmed by 4 bases and V by 5 bases; bases with no gene match: 10. CDR3 in amino acids: CSVKPGQAFYGYTF. The CDR3 DNA is TGCAGCGTTAAGCCTGGACAGGCATTCTATGGCTACACCTTC. Drawing the rest from reference TRBV29-1 and TRBJ1-2, the complete variable domain is SAVISQKPSRDICQRGTSLTIQCQVDSQVTMMFWYRQQPGQSLTLIATANQGSEATYESGFVIDKFPISRPNLTFSTLTVSNMSPEDSSIYLCSVKPGQAFYGYTFGSGTRLTVV.

The chain employs TRBV4-3 and TRBJ2-1; D is uncertain. The germline V gene encodes CDR1 LGHNA and CDR2 YSLEER. V shed 0 bases and J shed 6 bases, with 15 bases lying between them. The CDR3 length is 16 residues. The CDR3 region is CASSQDRLAIPNEQFF. The CDR3 DNA sequence: TGCGCCAGCAGCCAAGATCGGTTAGCTATACCCAATGAGCAGTTCTTC.

V is TRBV5-4 and J is TRBJ1-1; D gene ambiguous. V lost 4 bases and J lost 0, with 7 bases in between. The CDR3 runs 13 residues. From germline, CDR1 is SGHNT and CDR2 YYREEE (reference sequence). CDR3 in amino acids: CASSQTLNTEAFF. CDR3 DNA sequence: TGTGCCAGCAGCCAGACACTGAACACTGAAGCTTTCTTT. Full variable domain (rest looked up from reference TRBV5-4 and TRBJ1-1): ETGVTQSPTHLIKTRGQQVTLRCSSQSGHNTVSWYQQALGQGPQFIFQYYREEENGRGNFPPRFSGLQFPNYSSELNVNALELDDSALYLCASSQTLNTEAFFGQGTRLTVV.

In DNA form, the CDR3 reads TGTGCCAGCAGCCCGGGGCGGGAGGGGTCTAGGTCGAATGAGCAGTTCTTC. Its translation is CASSPGREGSRSNEQFF. The chain joins TRBV5-6 to TRBJ2-1; 9 bases match TRBD2. The germline V gene has CDR1 SGHDT and CDR2 YYEEEE. Germline trimming cut 4 bases from V and 7 bases from J; bases unmatched to any gene: 15. The CDR3 totals 17 residues.

The rearrangement links TRBV6-2 or TRBV6-3 to TRBJ1-5; D is possibly TRBD1 (6 bases). This CDR3 is built from 14 residues. CDR1 MNHEY and CDR2 SVGEGT come from the germline V gene. V was shortened by 5 bases and J by 0 bases, with 8 bases between the two germline ends. CDR3 residues: CASSNRDSNQPQHF. DNA for the CDR3: TGTGCCAGCAGTAACAGGGATAGCAATCAGCCCCAGCATTTT.

The rearrangement uses TRBV28 and TRBJ1-2, with a tentative D call TRBD1 (6 bases). The germline V gene has CDR1 MDHEN and CDR2 SYDVKM. The CDR3 has 14 residues. Trimming removed 6 bases from V and 4 bases from J, with 15 bases in between. CDR3 bases: TGTGCCAGCAGCCAGGGCAGGGGAGCCTATGGCTACACCTTC. Protein: CASSQGRGAYGYTF.

CDR3 bases: TGTGCCAGCAGCTCACGCGGGACTAGCGGGAGTGATGAGCAGTTCTTC. Translating it yields CASSSRGTSGSDEQFF. The V and J genes are TRBV7-9 and TRBJ2-1; 14 bases are shared with TRBD2. The germline V gene has CDR1 SEHNR and CDR2 FQNEAQ (reference sequence). J lost 8 bases, V lost 4 bases, and 7 bases had no gene match. The CDR3 length is 16 residues.

The chain combines TRBV2 with TRBJ2-1, with a tentative D call TRBD1 (6 bases). Germline V gene sequence: CDR1 SNHLY, CDR2 FYNNEI. The CDR3 runs 13 residues. V lost 7 bases and J 5 bases, leaving 12 bases between the germline ends. The CDR3 DNA reads as TGTGCCAGCAAGTACGGACAGAACAATGAGCAGTTCTTC. Encoded protein: CASKYGQNNEQFF.

The chain recombines TRBV6-5 with TRBJ1-5, with a tentative D call TRBD1 (5 bases). The V gene's germline CDR1 is MNHEY and CDR2 SVGAGI. V lost 7 bases and J lost 0, with 7 bases in between. The CDR3 length is 13 residues. CDR3 in amino acids: CASKGHSNQPQHF. CDR3 sequence (DNA): TGTGCCAGCAAAGGACATAGCAATCAGCCCCAGCATTTT.

The CDR3 nucleotides read TGTGCCAGCAGCGTAGACGGGGTCTCTGGAAACACCATATATTTT. It encodes CASSVDGVSGNTIYF. The chain uses TRBV9 and TRBJ1-3; D remains unclear. V lost 0 bases, J lost 0 bases, and 7 bases lay in between. This CDR3 spans 15 amino acids. Germline CDR1 reads SGDLS; CDR2 reads YYNGEE.

The chain carries TRBV5-1 and TRBJ2-5; 8 bases are a match to TRBD1. This CDR3 is built from 16 residues. Germline values: CDR1 SGHRS, CDR2 YFSETQ. V shed 3 bases, J shed 4 bases, and the junction held 11 bases outside the gene matches. The CDR3 reads CASSSTSTGAGETQYF. The CDR3 DNA reads as TGCGCCAGCAGCTCGACTTCGACAGGGGCCGGAGAGACCCAGTACTTC.

This clone turned up a few times. This chain uses TRBV29-1 with TRBJ2-1; 8 bases are a match to TRBD2. V was clipped by 4 bases and J by 5 bases; unmatched bases: 10. Germline CDR1 is SQVTM and CDR2 is ANQGSEA. There are 15 residues in the CDR3. The CDR3 here is CSVGSSGSLDNEQFF. Written as DNA, the CDR3 is TGCAGCGTTGGGTCCAGCGGGAGCTTGGACAATGAGCAGTTCTTC.

The rearrangement uses TRBV9 and TRBJ1-5; D gene uncertain. From germline, CDR1 is SGDLS and CDR2 YYNGEE. V lost 3 bases and J 2 bases, leaving 9 bases between the germline ends. CDR3 length equals 14 residues. CDR3 loop: CASSATAGNQPQHF. CDR3 nucleotides: TGTGCCAGCAGCGCCACAGCCGGCAATCAGCCCCAGCATTTT. Filled out from reference TRBV9 and TRBJ1-5, the complete variable domain reads DSGVTQTPKHLITATGQRVTLRCSPRSGDLSVYWYQQSLDQGLQFLIQYYNGEERAKGNILERFSAQQFPDLHSELNLSSLELGDSALYFCASSATAGNQPQHFGDGTRLSIL.

This chain links TRBV2 with TRBJ1-5; D unresolved. The CDR3 has 12 residues. In germline, CDR1 is SNHLY, CDR2 FYNNEI. V was clipped by 7 bases and J by 4 bases, with 8 bases between them. CDR3 loop: CASKTPNQPQHF. CDR3 nucleotides: TGTGCCAGCAAGACACCAAATCAGCCCCAGCATTTT. The full variable domain, its missing parts supplied by reference TRBV2 and TRBJ1-5, is EPEVTQTPSHQVTQMGQEVILRCVPISNHLYFYWYRQILGQKVEFLVSFYNNEISEKSEIFDDQFSVERPDGSNFTLKIRSTKLEDSAMYFCASKTPNQPQHFGDGTRLSIL.